These T cell receptor beta chains were read from a single sample in a study of T cell repertoires in cytomegalovirus infection. TCRdb ran MiXCR on the reads and lists one entry per CDR3 protein. This table has about 740,000 distinct CDR3 sequences, about 40% appearing once. The sample was PBMCs. The receptors were sampled from a human donor in good health (CMV status not recorded). Some clones in this sample may be carry-over from other donors' samples. Each CDR3 is given with its conserved first and last residue. Each record gives: clone size, V gene, D gene, J gene, CDR3 protein, CDR3 DNA. The D gene is left open where the match is weak. Not all rows give a size; the values are once, few, many and, for expanded clones, a class.

-	TRBV7-6	-	TRBJ1-2	CASSFGTPTYGYTF	TGTGCCAGCAGCTTTGGGACACCGACCTATGGCTACACCTTC
-	TRBV28	TRBD1	TRBJ2-5	CASSLIRGQKETQYF	TGTGCCAGCAGTTTGATTCGGGGACAGAAAGAGACCCAGTACTTC
-	TRBV10-3	TRBD2	TRBJ2-3	CASRGGATDTQYF	TGTGCCTCGCGGGGGGGGGCCACAGATACGCAGTATTTT
few	TRBV10-2	-	TRBJ1-2	CASSENLANYGYTF	TGCGCCAGCAGTGAGAATCTAGCTAACTATGGCTACACCTTC
few	TRBV6-1	-	TRBJ1-1	CASRRDAQKNTEAFF	TGTGCCAGCAGAAGGGACGCCCAAAAAAACACTGAAGCTTTCTTT
-	TRBV6-5	-	TRBJ2-3	CASSYSFSGTDTQYF	TGTGCCAGCAGTTACTCTTTTAGCGGCACAGATACGCAGTATTTT
-	TRBV7-3	-	TRBJ1-1	CASSLHSSLTSEAFF	TGTGCCAGCAGCTTACATTCCTCGTTGACGTCTGAAGCTTTCTTT
few	TRBV5-4	-	TRBJ1-6	CASSILPNSPLHF	TGTGCCAGCAGCATCCTTCCTAATTCACCCCTCCACTTT
many	TRBV7-9	-	TRBJ2-7	CASSATGSSYEQYF	TGTGCCAGCAGCGCTACAGGGAGCTCCTACGAGCAGTACTTC
-	TRBV4-2	TRBD1	TRBJ2-1	CASSPTGTGLYNEQFF	TGTGCCAGCAGTCCAACCGGGACAGGTCTCTACAATGAGCAGTTCTTC
many	TRBV7-2	-	TRBJ1-2	CASSLGPVPAGAF	TGTGCCAGCAGCTTAGGTCCCGTACCCGCTGGTGCCTTC
few	TRBV28	TRBD1	TRBJ1-4	CASNVQGYNEKLFF	TGTGCCAGCAACGTACAGGGGTATAATGAAAAACTGTTTTTT
few	TRBV5-6	TRBD1	TRBJ1-1	CASSLQGFMNTEAFF	TGTGCCAGCAGCTTACAGGGGTTTATGAACACTGAAGCTTTCTTT
many	TRBV5-1	-	TRBJ2-6	CASSSAPGANVLTF	TGCGCCAGCAGCAGTGCCCCTGGGGCCAACGTCCTGACTTTC
-	TRBV7-9	TRBD1	TRBJ1-4	CASRPTGATNEKLFF	TGTGCCAGCAGACCTACAGGGGCAACTAATGAAAAACTGTTTTTT
-	TRBV10-3	-	TRBJ1-5	CAISESLGTGNQPQHF	TGTGCCATCAGTGAGTCTCTGGGTACCGGCAATCAGCCCCAGCATTTT
-	TRBV15	-	TRBJ2-5	CATSRVETQYF	TGTGCCACCAGCAGAGTTGAGACCCAGTACTTC
-	TRBV10-3	TRBD1	TRBJ2-5	CAISDPRQGESGTQYF	TGTGCCATCAGTGACCCCCGACAGGGGGAATCGGGGACCCAGTACTTC
many	TRBV7-6	TRBD1	TRBJ2-7	CASSYATGVYEQYF	TGTGCCAGCAGCTACGCGACAGGGGTTTACGAGCAGTACTTC
-	TRBV6-5	-	TRBJ2-5	CASGRVETQYF	TGTGCCAGCGGGCGCGTGGAGACCCAGTACTTC
-	TRBV20-1	-	TRBJ1-5	CSAPPRGSNQPQHF	TGCAGTGCGCCTCCCCGGGGAAGCAATCAGCCCCAGCATTTT
few	TRBV7-3	TRBD2	TRBJ2-1	CASSSTSGGASEQFF	TGTGCCAGCAGCTCGACTAGCGGGGGGGCGAGTGAGCAGTTCTTC
few	TRBV5-6	-	TRBJ2-5	CASSLRRVGPETQYF	TGTGCCAGCAGCTTACGACGGGTTGGGCCAGAGACCCAGTACTTC
many	TRBV5-1	-	TRBJ2-5	CASSTQGGQETQYF	TGCGCCAGCAGCACACAGGGTGGACAAGAGACCCAGTACTTC
few	TRBV20-1	TRBD1	TRBJ2-7	CSAARDRRVYEQYF	TGCAGTGCTGCCCGGGACAGGAGGGTGTACGAGCAGTACTTC
many	TRBV5-4	-	TRBJ1-1	CASSFQGFDTEAFF	TGTGCCAGCAGCTTCCAGGGGTTTGACACTGAAGCTTTCTTT
few	TRBV20-1	-	TRBJ2-4	CSASSGISRDKNIQYF	TGCAGTGCTAGTTCCGGGATTTCCCGGGACAAAAACATTCAGTACTTC
once	TRBV5-1	-	TRBJ1-3	CASSLGIGRTSGNTIYF	TGCGCCAGCAGCTTAGGGATTGGACGGACCTCTGGAAACACCATATATTTT
-	TRBV28	-	TRBJ2-7	CASSSIDEQYF	TGTGCCAGCAGTTCAATAGACGAGCAGTACTTC
-	TRBV19	-	TRBJ2-5	CASSTLDGQETQYF	TGTGCCAGTAGTACCCTTGACGGACAAGAGACCCAGTACTTC
-	TRBV5-3	-	TRBJ1-5	CASRLYGGNQPQHF	TGTGCCAGCCGCTTGTACGGGGGCAATCAGCCCCAGCATTTT
-	TRBV19	TRBD2	TRBJ2-7	CASTGLAEDYEQYF	TGTGCCAGCACGGGACTAGCGGAAGACTACGAGCAGTACTTC
-	TRBV18	-	TRBJ2-2	CASSPRSGSNTGELFF	TGTGCCAGCTCACCCAGAAGCGGATCGAACACCGGGGAGCTGTTTTTT